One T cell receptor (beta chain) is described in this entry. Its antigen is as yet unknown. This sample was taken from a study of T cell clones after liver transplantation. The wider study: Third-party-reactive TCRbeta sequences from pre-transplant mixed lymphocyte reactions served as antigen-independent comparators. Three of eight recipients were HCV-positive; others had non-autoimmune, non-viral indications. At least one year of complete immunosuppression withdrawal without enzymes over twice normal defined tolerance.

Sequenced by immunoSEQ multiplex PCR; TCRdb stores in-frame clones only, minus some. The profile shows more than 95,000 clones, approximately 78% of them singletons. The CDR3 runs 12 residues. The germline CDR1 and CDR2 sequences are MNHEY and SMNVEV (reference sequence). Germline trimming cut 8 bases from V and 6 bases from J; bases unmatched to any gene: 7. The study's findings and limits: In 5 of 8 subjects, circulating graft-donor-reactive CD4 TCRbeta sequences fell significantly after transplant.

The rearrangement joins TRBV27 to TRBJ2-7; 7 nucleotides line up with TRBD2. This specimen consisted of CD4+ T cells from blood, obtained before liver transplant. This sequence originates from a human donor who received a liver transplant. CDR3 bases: TGTGCCAGCCGGGGGGTCTCGGGCGAGCAGTACTTC. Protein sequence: CASRGVSGEQYF.